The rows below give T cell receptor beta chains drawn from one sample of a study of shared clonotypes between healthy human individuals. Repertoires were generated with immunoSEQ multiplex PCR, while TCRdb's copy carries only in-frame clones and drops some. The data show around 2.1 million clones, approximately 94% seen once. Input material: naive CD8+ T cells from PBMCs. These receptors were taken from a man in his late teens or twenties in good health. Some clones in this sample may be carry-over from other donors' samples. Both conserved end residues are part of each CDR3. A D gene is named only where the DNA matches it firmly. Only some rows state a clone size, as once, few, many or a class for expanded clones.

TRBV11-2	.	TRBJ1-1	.	CASSPGGGRAFF
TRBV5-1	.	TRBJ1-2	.	CASSTPDRDRGYTF
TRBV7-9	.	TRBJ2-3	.	CASSPIPDTQYF
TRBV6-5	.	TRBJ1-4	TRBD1	CASSTGGDNEKLFF
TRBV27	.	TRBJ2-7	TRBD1	CASSLSEGQVYEQYF
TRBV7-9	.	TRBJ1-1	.	CASSSRRVGGTEAFF
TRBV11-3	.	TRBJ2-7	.	CASSLDPRTLQYF
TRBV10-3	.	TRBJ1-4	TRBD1	CAISEWDRGITNEKLFF
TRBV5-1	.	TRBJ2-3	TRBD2	CASSLEGLATDTQYF
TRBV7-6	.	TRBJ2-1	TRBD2	CASSALAGVTYNEQFF
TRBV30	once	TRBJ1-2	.	CARSAEGLGYTF
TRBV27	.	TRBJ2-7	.	CASGPGIHEQYF
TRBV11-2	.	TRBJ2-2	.	CASSFPILKVLNTGELFF
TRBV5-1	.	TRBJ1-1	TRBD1	CASSVLPGTGDGAFF
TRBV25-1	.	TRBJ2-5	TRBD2	CASSEWSGTSGRETQYF
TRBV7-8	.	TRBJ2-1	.	CASSLATAGNYNEQFF
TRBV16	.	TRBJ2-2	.	CASSQRTLSTGELFF
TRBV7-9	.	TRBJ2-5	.	CASSTGTLRVETQYF
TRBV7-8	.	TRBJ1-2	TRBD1	CASSPRTGDYGYTF
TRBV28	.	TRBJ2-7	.	CASSRTYEQYF
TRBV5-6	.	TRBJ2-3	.	CASLHTRRADTQYF
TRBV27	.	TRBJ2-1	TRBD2	CASRPLTGTSGRAFDEQFF
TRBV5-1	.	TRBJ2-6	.	CASSLAISGANVLTF
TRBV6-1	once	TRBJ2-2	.	CASSEDQGHGELFF
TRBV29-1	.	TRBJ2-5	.	CSVLRDGQETQYF
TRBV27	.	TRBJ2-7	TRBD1	CASSFLPLQGGEQYF
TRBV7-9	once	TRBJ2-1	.	CASSLIFGVKFF
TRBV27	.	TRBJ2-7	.	CASSPGPRAEQYF
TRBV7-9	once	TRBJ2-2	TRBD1	CASSLARLTGLYSGELFF
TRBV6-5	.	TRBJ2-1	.	CASSYGNRAYNEQFF
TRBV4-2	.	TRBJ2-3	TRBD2	CASSPSREGYGYTQYF
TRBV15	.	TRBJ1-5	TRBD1	CATSGQGYSNQPQHF
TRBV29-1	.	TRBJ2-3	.	CSVEDRDTSTDTQYF
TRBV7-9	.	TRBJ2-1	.	CASSLDWGQYNEQFF
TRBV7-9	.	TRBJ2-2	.	CASSVGRPGLTGELFF
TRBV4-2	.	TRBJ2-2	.	CASSQYIGNTGELFF
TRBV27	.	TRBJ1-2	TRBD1	CASSQGTGVNYGYTF
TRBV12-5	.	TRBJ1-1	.	CASGLDMNTEAFF
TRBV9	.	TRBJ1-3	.	CASGGGSGNTIYF